This T cell receptor (beta chain) was sequenced in a study of cytomegalovirus exposure and HLA in healthy donors. The CDR3 is 14 residues long. Trimming left V 5 bases short and J 7 bases short, with 15 bases between. Germline CDR1 SGHVS, CDR2 FQNEAQ. The study ran its PCR with 60 Vbeta and 13 Jbeta primers. Sequencing used immunoSEQ multiplex PCR; TCRdb keeps in-frame clones, though not all of them. The table has under 100,000 clones, roughly 80% seen once; the top ten hold 2.5% to 4%. This sequence originates from a man aged 50 to 59 in good health and CMV-seronegative. What was sequenced was PBMCs. The chain uses TRBV7-8 and TRBJ2-4; D perhaps matches TRBD2 (6 bases). The CDR3 sequence is CASSPWGVRNIQYF. DNA for the CDR3: TGTGCCAGCAGCCCGTGGGGGGTCAGGAACATTCAGTACTTC.